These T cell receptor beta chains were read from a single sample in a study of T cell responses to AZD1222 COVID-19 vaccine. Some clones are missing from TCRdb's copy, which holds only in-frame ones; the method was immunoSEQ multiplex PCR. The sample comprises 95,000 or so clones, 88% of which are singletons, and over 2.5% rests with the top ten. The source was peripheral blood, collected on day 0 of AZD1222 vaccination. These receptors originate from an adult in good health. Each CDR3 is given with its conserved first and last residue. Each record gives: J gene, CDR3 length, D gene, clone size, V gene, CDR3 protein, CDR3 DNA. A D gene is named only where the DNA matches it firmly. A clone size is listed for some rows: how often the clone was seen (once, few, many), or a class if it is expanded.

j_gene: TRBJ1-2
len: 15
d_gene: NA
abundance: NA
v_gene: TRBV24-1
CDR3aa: CATSDTQPWTEGYTF
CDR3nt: TGTGCCACCAGTGATACCCAACCCTGGACAGAGGGCTACACCTTC

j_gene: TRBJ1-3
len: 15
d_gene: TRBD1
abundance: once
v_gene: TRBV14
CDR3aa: CASSAQQGAGNTIYF
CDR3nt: TGTGCCAGCAGCGCACAACAGGGGGCTGGAAACACCATATATTTT

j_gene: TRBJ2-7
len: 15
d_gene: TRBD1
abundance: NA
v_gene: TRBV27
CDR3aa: CASSLRQGFPYEQYF
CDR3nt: TGTGCCAGCAGTTTACGACAGGGATTCCCCTACGAGCAGTACTTC

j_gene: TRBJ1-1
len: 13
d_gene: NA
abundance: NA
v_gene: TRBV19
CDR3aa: CATCPEGRTEAFF
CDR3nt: TGTGCCACTTGCCCAGAGGGGAGGACTGAAGCTTTCTTT

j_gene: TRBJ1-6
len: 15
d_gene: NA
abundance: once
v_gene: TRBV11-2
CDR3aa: CASSPAAGGNSPLHF
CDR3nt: TGTGCCAGCAGCCCAGCAGCTGGGGGCAATTCACCCCTCCACTTT

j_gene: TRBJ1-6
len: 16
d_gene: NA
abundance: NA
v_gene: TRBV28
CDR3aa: CASSLGASSYNSPLHF
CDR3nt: TGTGCCAGCAGTTTAGGGGCCAGCTCCTATAATTCACCCCTCCACTTT

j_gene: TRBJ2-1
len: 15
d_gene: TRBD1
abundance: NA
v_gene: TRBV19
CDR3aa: CASTIRTGWYNEQFF
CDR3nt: TGTGCCAGTACTATTCGGACAGGTTGGTACAATGAGCAGTTCTTC

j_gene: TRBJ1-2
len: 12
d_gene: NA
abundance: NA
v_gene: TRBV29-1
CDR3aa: CSVYRTDSGYTF
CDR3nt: TGCAGCGTCTATCGCACAGACTCTGGCTACACCTTC

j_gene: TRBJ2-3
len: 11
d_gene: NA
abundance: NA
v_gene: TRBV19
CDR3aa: CASSITDTQYF
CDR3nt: TGTGCCAGTAGTATTACAGATACGCAGTATTTT

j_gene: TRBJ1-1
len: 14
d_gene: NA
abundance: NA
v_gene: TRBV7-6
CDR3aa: CASSRGDMNTEAFF
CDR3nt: TGTGCCAGCAGCCGCGGGGACATGAACACTGAAGCTTTCTTT

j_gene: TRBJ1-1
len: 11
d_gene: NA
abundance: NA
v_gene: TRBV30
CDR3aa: CAWSYGPEAFF
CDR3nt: TGTGCCTGGAGCTATGGGCCTGAAGCTTTCTTT

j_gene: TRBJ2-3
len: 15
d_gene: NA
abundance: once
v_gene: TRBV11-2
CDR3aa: CASSLLGLSTDTQYF
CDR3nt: TGTGCCAGCAGCTTACTGGGACTCTCCACAGATACGCAGTATTTT

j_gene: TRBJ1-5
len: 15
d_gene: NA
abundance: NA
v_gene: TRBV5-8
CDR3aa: CASSLGTLTNQPQHF
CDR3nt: TGTGCCAGCAGCTTGGGTACACTTACCAATCAGCCCCAGCATTTT

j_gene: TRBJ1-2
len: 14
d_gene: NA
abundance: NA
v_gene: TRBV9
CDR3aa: CASSVGTTNYGYTF
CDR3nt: TGTGCCAGCAGCGTAGGCACTACTAACTATGGCTACACCTTC

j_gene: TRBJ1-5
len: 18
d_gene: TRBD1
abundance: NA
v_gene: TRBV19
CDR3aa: CASRKVTGQVLSNQPQHF
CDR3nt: TGTGCCAGTCGGAAAGTCACGGGACAGGTTCTTAGCAATCAGCCCCAGCATTTT

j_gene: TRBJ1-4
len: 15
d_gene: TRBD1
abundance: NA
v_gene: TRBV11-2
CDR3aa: CASSVAGQGGEKLFF
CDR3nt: TGTGCCAGCAGCGTTGCGGGACAGGGAGGTGAAAAACTGTTTTTT

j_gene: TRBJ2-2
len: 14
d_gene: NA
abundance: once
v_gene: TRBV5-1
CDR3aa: CASILGAGTGELFF
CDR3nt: TGCGCCAGCATCCTCGGGGCGGGGACCGGGGAGCTGTTTTTT

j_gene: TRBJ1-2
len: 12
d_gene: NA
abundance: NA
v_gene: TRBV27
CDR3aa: CASSSTGYGYTF
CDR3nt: TGTGCCAGCAGTTCGACAGGCTATGGCTACACCTTC

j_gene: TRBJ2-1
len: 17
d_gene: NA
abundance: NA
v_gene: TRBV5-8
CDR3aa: CASKNYGGGGTYNEQFF
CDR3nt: TGTGCCAGCAAGAACTATGGGGGCGGGGGAACCTACAATGAGCAGTTCTTC

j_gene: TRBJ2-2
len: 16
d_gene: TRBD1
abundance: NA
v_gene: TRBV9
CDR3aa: CASSPTGQGATGELFF
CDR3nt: TGTGCCAGCAGCCCCACGGGACAGGGGGCAACCGGGGAGCTGTTTTTT

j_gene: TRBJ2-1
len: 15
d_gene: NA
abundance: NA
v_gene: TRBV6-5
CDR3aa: CASSSGQGGRNEQFF
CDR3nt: TGTGCCAGCAGTTCGGGGCAGGGGGGTCGCAATGAGCAGTTCTTC

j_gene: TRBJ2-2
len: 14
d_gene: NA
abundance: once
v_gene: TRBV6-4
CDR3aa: CASSVLGNTGELFF
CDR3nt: TGTGCCAGCAGTGTTCTGGGGAATACCGGGGAGCTGTTTTTT

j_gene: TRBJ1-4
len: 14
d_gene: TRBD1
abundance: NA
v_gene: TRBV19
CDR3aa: CASSTDRDYEKLFF
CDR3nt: TGTGCCAGTAGTACGGACAGGGATTATGAAAAACTGTTTTTT

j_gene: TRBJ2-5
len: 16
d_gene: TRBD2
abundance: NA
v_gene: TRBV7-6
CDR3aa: CASSLSGGALGETQYF
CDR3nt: TGTGCCAGCAGCCTTAGCGGGGGGGCCTTAGGGGAGACCCAGTACTTC

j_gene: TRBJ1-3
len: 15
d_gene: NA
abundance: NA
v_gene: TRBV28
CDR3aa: CASSPGTASGNTIYF
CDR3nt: TGTGCCAGCAGTCCGGGGACGGCCTCTGGAAACACCATATATTTT